This is a list of T cell receptor beta chains from one sample in a study. MiXCR, run by TCRdb on the RT-PCR reads, gives a single entry per CDR3 protein. This sample carries about 680,000 distinct CDR3 sequences, over 12% of them seen once, and the ten largest clones take roughly 3.9%. Sequenced sample: memory CD4+ T cells from blood. Every receptor here comes from a female donor in good health, serving as a healthy control. Both conserved end residues are part of each CDR3. D genes are given only for firm matches. Only part of the rows carry a size: once, few, many, or a class if the clone is expanded.

D: TRBD2
size: many
V: TRBV4-3
J: TRBJ2-3
CDR3: CASSQDEGLAGAADTQYF
DNA: TGCGCCAGCAGCCAAGATGAGGGACTAGCGGGAGCGGCAGATACGCAGTATTTT

D: .
size: many
V: TRBV20-1
J: TRBJ2-5
CDR3: CSARDRVVPQETQYF
DNA: TGCAGTGCTAGAGATCGGGTGGTACCCCAAGAGACCCAGTACTTC

D: .
size: many
V: TRBV20-1
J: TRBJ1-1
CDR3: CSASDFGPTNTEAFF
DNA: TGCAGTGCTAGCGATTTTGGTCCCACGAACACTGAAGCTTTCTTT

D: TRBD1
size: many
V: TRBV27
J: TRBJ2-2
CDR3: CASTRGYPGELFF
DNA: TGTGCCAGCACCAGGGGGTACCCCGGGGAGCTGTTTTTT

D: .
size: few
V: TRBV11-2
J: TRBJ2-7
CDR3: CASSLEASGVVEQYF
DNA: TGTGCCAGCAGCTTAGAGGCAAGCGGCGTGGTTGAGCAGTACTTC

D: TRBD1
size: many
V: TRBV29-1
J: TRBJ1-1
CDR3: CSAPDRVDTEAFF
DNA: TGCAGCGCTCCCGACAGGGTGGACACTGAAGCTTTCTTT

D: TRBD1
size: .
V: TRBV20-1
J: TRBJ1-5
CDR3: CSASGTDNQPQHF
DNA: TGCAGTGCTAGCGGGACAGATAATCAGCCCCAGCATTTT

D: TRBD2
size: many
V: TRBV20-1
J: TRBJ2-3
CDR3: CSARFFGRDADTQYF
DNA: TGCAGTGCTAGGTTCTTCGGGAGGGACGCAGATACGCAGTATTTT

D: .
size: many
V: TRBV6-2/TRBV6-3
J: TRBJ2-1
CDR3: CASSFLGTGNEQFF
DNA: TGTGCCAGCAGCTTCCTTGGGACCGGCAATGAGCAGTTCTTC

D: .
size: few
V: TRBV12-3/TRBV12-4
J: TRBJ2-2
CDR3: CASSFRQTGELFF
DNA: TGTGCCAGCAGTTTTCGACAGACCGGGGAGCTGTTTTTT

D: .
size: few
V: TRBV27
J: TRBJ1-5
CDR3: CASSLGQPGQPQHF
DNA: TGTGCCAGCAGTTTAGGACAGCCCGGTCAGCCCCAGCATTTT

D: TRBD2
size: .
V: TRBV20-1
J: TRBJ2-2
CDR3: CSARRGRASNTGELFF
DNA: TGCAGTGCTAGGAGAGGGAGGGCCTCGAACACCGGGGAGCTGTTTTTT

D: .
size: many
V: TRBV3-1
J: TRBJ2-5
CDR3: CASKYRDGEETQYF
DNA: TGTGCCAGCAAGTACAGGGACGGGGAGGAGACCCAGTACTTC

D: .
size: .
V: TRBV6-1
J: TRBJ1-3
CDR3: CASSEGGPSSGNTIYF
DNA: TGTGCCAGCAGTGAAGGGGGGCCGAGCTCTGGAAACACCATATATTTT

D: .
size: few
V: TRBV6-5
J: TRBJ1-1
CDR3: CASVRRRDRTEAFF
DNA: TGTGCCAGCGTTCGGAGGAGGGATCGCACTGAAGCTTTCTTT

D: .
size: .
V: TRBV20-1
J: TRBJ2-4
CDR3: CSARSRGIGKNIQYF
DNA: TGCAGTGCTAGGTCCAGGGGCATCGGCAAAAACATTCAGTACTTC

D: .
size: .
V: TRBV7-8
J: TRBJ1-4
CDR3: CASSLGAVEKLFF
DNA: TGTGCCAGCAGCTTAGGGGCAGTAGAAAAACTGTTTTTT

D: .
size: few
V: TRBV5-5
J: TRBJ2-3
CDR3: CASSLAGVPDTQYF
DNA: TGTGCCAGCAGCTTGGCGGGGGTCCCAGATACGCAGTATTTT

D: TRBD1
size: once
V: TRBV28
J: TRBJ1-4
CDR3: CASRLQGAPGEKLFF
DNA: TGTGCCAGCAGATTACAGGGGGCTCCTGGGGAAAAACTGTTTTTT

D: .
size: few
V: TRBV12-3/TRBV12-4
J: TRBJ1-2
CDR3: CASSGAPDTVNYGYTF
DNA: TGTGCCAGCAGTGGTGCCCCGGACACAGTTAACTATGGCTACACCTTC

D: .
size: few
V: TRBV4-2
J: TRBJ2-7
CDR3: CASSPDVGEQYF
DNA: TGTGCCAGCAGCCCAGACGTGGGCGAGCAGTACTTC

D: .
size: few
V: TRBV9
J: TRBJ2-1
CDR3: CASSVGERGEQFF
DNA: TGTGCCAGCAGCGTAGGAGAGAGGGGTGAGCAGTTCTTC

D: .
size: .
V: TRBV14
J: TRBJ1-2
CDR3: CASSPRLDYGYTF
DNA: TGTGCCAGCAGCCCCCGATTGGATTATGGCTACACCTTC

D: TRBD1
size: few
V: TRBV2
J: TRBJ1-1
CDR3: CAGTGWRNTEAFF
DNA: TGTGCCGGGACAGGGTGGCGGAACACTGAAGCTTTCTTT

D: .
size: many
V: TRBV24-1
J: TRBJ1-5
CDR3: CATSDSSFQSNQPQHF
DNA: TGTGCCACCAGTGATTCATCTTTCCAGAGCAATCAGCCCCAGCATTTT

D: .
size: .
V: TRBV2
J: TRBJ1-5
CDR3: CASTKWGEEQQPQHF
DNA: TGTGCCAGCACCAAATGGGGGGAAGAACAGCAGCCCCAGCATTTT

D: .
size: .
V: TRBV6-2/TRBV6-3
J: TRBJ2-6
CDR3: CASRRPDTVTGANVLTF
DNA: TGTGCCAGCAGACGACCGGACACGGTCACTGGGGCCAACGTCCTGACTTTC

D: .
size: few
V: TRBV12-3/TRBV12-4
J: TRBJ1-1
CDR3: CASSFPGGGSDTEAFF
DNA: TGTGCCAGCAGTTTCCCAGGAGGTGGAAGTGACACTGAAGCTTTCTTT

D: .
size: .
V: TRBV3-1
J: TRBJ1-1
CDR3: CASRREGGLNTEAFF
DNA: TGTGCCAGCAGGAGGGAAGGGGGGCTGAACACTGAAGCTTTCTTT

D: TRBD1
size: few
V: TRBV9
J: TRBJ1-2
CDR3: CASSRQGQGNYGYTF
DNA: TGTGCCAGCAGCCGCCAGGGACAGGGAAACTATGGCTACACCTTC

D: .
size: .
V: TRBV5-4
J: TRBJ2-3
CDR3: CASSLPETDTQYF
DNA: TGTGCCAGCAGCTTGCCAGAAACAGATACGCAGTATTTT

D: TRBD2
size: few
V: TRBV5-1
J: TRBJ2-3
CDR3: CASSFSGTSGLGSADTQYF
DNA: TGCGCCAGCAGCTTTTCCGGGACTAGCGGGCTAGGTAGCGCAGATACGCAGTATTTT

D: TRBD1
size: few
V: TRBV29-1
J: TRBJ1-5
CDR3: CSVYGAGTGTLRGNQPQHF
DNA: TGCAGCGTTTATGGGGCCGGGACAGGGACCTTAAGGGGCAATCAGCCCCAGCATTTT

D: .
size: .
V: TRBV4-3
J: TRBJ2-3
CDR3: CASSQEGMPGTDTQYF
DNA: TGCGCCAGCAGCCAAGAGGGGATGCCCGGCACAGATACGCAGTATTTT

D: TRBD2
size: .
V: TRBV5-1
J: TRBJ2-2
CDR3: CASRPGLAVTGELFF
DNA: TGCGCCAGCAGGCCGGGACTAGCAGTTACCGGGGAGCTGTTTTTT

D: .
size: few
V: TRBV6-4
J: TRBJ1-5
CDR3: CASTRLEDQPQHF
DNA: TGTGCCAGCACCAGGCTGGAGGATCAGCCCCAGCATTTT

D: .
size: few
V: TRBV4-1
J: TRBJ1-2
CDR3: CASSQVIMRVDGYTF
DNA: TGCGCCAGCAGCCAAGTGATTATGCGGGTCGATGGCTACACCTTC

D: TRBD1
size: .
V: TRBV24-1
J: TRBJ2-3
CDR3: CATSDPTPGQGGRDTQYF
DNA: TGTGCCACCAGTGATCCGACCCCGGGACAGGGGGGAAGAGATACGCAGTATTTT

D: .
size: .
V: TRBV12-3/TRBV12-4
J: TRBJ1-3
CDR3: CASSPWGSGLKGNTIYF
DNA: TGTGCCAGCAGTCCCTGGGGGTCAGGGTTGAAAGGAAACACCATATATTTT

D: .
size: few
V: TRBV28
J: TRBJ1-2
CDR3: CASSLAFVGDYGYTF
DNA: TGTGCCAGCAGTTTGGCTTTCGTGGGCGACTATGGCTACACCTTC

D: TRBD1
size: .
V: TRBV5-1
J: TRBJ2-1
CDR3: CASASGQGYNEQFF
DNA: TGCGCCAGTGCGTCAGGACAGGGCTACAATGAGCAGTTCTTC

D: .
size: few
V: TRBV7-2
J: TRBJ2-7
CDR3: CASSLFEGEQYF
DNA: TGTGCCAGCAGCTTATTTGAAGGCGAGCAGTACTTC

D: .
size: .
V: TRBV2
J: TRBJ2-3
CDR3: CASSWSTGQDTQYF
DNA: TGTGCCAGCAGTTGGTCCACAGGGCAGGATACGCAGTATTTT

D: TRBD1
size: many
V: TRBV27
J: TRBJ2-5
CDR3: CASSLTAGTGQETQYF
DNA: TGTGCCAGCAGTCTGACGGCCGGGACAGGGCAAGAGACCCAGTACTTC

D: TRBD2
size: many
V: TRBV6-5
J: TRBJ2-1
CDR3: CASSSLAGGFYNEQFF
DNA: TGTGCCAGCAGTTCCCTAGCGGGAGGGTTTTACAATGAGCAGTTCTTC

D: TRBD1
size: few
V: TRBV11-3
J: TRBJ2-1
CDR3: CASSPRQGDYNEQFF
DNA: TGTGCCAGCAGCCCACGACAGGGAGACTACAATGAGCAGTTCTTC

D: .
size: .
V: TRBV6-2/TRBV6-3
J: TRBJ1-5
CDR3: CASKRVDQPQHF
DNA: TGTGCCAGCAAGCGGGTCGATCAGCCCCAGCATTTT

D: .
size: few
V: TRBV5-6
J: TRBJ2-7
CDR3: CASTRSSSPYEQYF
DNA: TGTGCCAGCACCAGAAGCTCGTCTCCCTACGAGCAGTACTTC

D: .
size: many
V: TRBV29-1
J: TRBJ2-5
CDR3: CSVPDTGQETQYF
DNA: TGCAGCGTCCCGGACACTGGCCAAGAGACCCAGTACTTC

D: TRBD1
size: few
V: TRBV12-3/TRBV12-4
J: TRBJ2-2
CDR3: CASRSGPRGTGELFF
DNA: TGTGCCTCTCGTTCAGGGCCCAGGGGGACCGGGGAGCTGTTTTTT

D: TRBD1
size: .
V: TRBV7-2
J: TRBJ2-1
CDR3: CASSRTGATRNEQFF
DNA: TGTGCCAGCAGCCGGACAGGGGCGACTCGGAATGAGCAGTTCTTC

D: .
size: .
V: TRBV28
J: TRBJ2-7
CDR3: CASSPLVRSEQYF
DNA: TGTGCCAGCAGCCCCCTGGTCCGGTCCGAGCAGTACTTC

D: TRBD2
size: .
V: TRBV5-1
J: TRBJ2-3
CDR3: CASSSRLAGASTDTQYF
DNA: TGCGCCAGCAGCTCTCGACTAGCGGGGGCTAGCACAGATACGCAGTATTTT

D: .
size: few
V: TRBV28
J: TRBJ2-1
CDR3: CASTISTYNEQFF
DNA: TGTGCCAGCACGATTTCCACCTACAATGAGCAGTTCTTC